This TCR beta chain comes out of a study of T cells in Graves' hyperthyroidism and ophthalmopathy. Study results and limitations: Blood held most thyroid clonotypes expanded above 0.001 frequency. Stable hyperthyroidism and ophthalmopathy were separated using 13 V-J signatures.

The diagnostic basis comprised clinical symptoms, serum thyroxine and TRAb, thyroid ultrasound and orbital computed tomography. This clonotype has ten or more counts. Antigen specificity is unknown. TCR beta CDR3 sequences were amplified from RNA transcripts. When the TCR CDR3 underwent first-round RT-PCR, the HTBI primer set was used. TCRdb fed the multiplex PCR reads into MiXCR, producing one record per CDR3 protein. This repertoire shows roughly 800,000 distinct CDR3 sequences, 35% to 40% found once; its top ten account for roughly 8.3%. CDR3 length equals 14 residues. V was trimmed by 3 bases and J by 0 bases, leaving 9 bases between them. Germline CDR1 is DFQATT and CDR2 is SNEGSKA (reference sequence).

The sequence derives from a man aged 18 to 30 with Graves' hyperthyroidism. Source material: blood. The chain uses TRBV20-1 and TRBJ1-5; D might be TRBD1 (5 bases). The CDR3 sequence: CSARRDLSNQPQHF. For the CDR3, the DNA is TGCAGTGCTAGGAGGGACCTTAGCAATCAGCCCCAGCATTTT.